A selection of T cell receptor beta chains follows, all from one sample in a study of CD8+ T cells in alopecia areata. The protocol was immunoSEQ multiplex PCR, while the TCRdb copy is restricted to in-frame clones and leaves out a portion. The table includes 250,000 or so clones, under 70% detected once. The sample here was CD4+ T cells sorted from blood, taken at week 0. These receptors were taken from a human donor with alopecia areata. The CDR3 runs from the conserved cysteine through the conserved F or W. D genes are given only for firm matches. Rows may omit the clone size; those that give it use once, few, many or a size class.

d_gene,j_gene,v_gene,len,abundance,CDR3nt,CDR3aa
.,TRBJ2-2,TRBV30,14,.,TGTGCCTGGATATTCGGCAGAAACACCGGGGAGCTGTTTTTT,CAWIFGRNTGELFF
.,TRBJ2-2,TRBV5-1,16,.,TGCGCCAGCAGCTTGGACCTGACAGTCAACACCGGGGAGCTGTTTTTT,CASSLDLTVNTGELFF
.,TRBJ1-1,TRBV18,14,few,TGTGCCAGCTCACTTAAGCCGGGAGACACTGAAGCTTTCTTT,CASSLKPGDTEAFF
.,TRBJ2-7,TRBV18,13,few,TGTGCCAGCTCACCAAACCACACCTACGAGCAGTACTTC,CASSPNHTYEQYF
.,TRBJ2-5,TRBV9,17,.,TGTGCCAGCAGCGTAGACCAGAGTTCCTCACCCGGGACGACCCAGTACTTC,CASSVDQSSSPGTTQYF
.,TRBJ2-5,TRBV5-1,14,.,TGCGCCAGCAGCTCGCCAGGGAGTATGGAGACCCAGTACTTC,CASSSPGSMETQYF
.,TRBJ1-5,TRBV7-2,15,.,TGTGCCAGCAGCTTAGGTAGTCTTGGGAATCAGCCCCAGCATTTT,CASSLGSLGNQPQHF
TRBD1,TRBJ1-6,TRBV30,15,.,TGTGCCTGGAGTGCAAACCAGGGGGCGAGCTCACCCCTCCACTTT,CAWSANQGASSPLHF
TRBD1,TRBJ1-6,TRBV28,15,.,TGTGCCAGCTGGCTCGGCAGGGGGCTTGGTTCACCCCTCCACTTT,CASWLGRGLGSPLHF
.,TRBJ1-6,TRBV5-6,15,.,TGTGCCAGCAGCTATCCAGGCTCCTATAATTCACCCCTCCACTTT,CASSYPGSYNSPLHF
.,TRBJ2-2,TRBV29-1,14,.,TGCAGCGGAGGACTCGGAGGGAACACCGGGGAGCTGTTTTTT,CSGGLGGNTGELFF
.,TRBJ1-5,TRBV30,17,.,TGTGCCTGGAGTTCCGATGCGGGCGGTTATAGCAATCAGCCCCAGCATTTT,CAWSSDAGGYSNQPQHF
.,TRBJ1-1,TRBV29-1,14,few,TGCAGCGCTAAAAGGACGCCGATGAACACTGAAGCTTTCTTT,CSAKRTPMNTEAFF
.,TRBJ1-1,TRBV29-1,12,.,TGCAGCGTTGAGGGGGTGAACACTGAAGCTTTCTTT,CSVEGVNTEAFF
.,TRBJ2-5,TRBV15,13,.,TGTGCCAGTAGGCGGGGAGCGGAAGAGACCCAGTACTTC,CASRRGAEETQYF
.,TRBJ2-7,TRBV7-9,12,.,TGTGCCAGCAGCTTAGCCGGGGGCGAGCAGTACTTC,CASSLAGGEQYF
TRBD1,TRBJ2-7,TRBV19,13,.,TGTGCCAGTAGCGGGACAGGGACCTACGAGCAGTACTTC,CASSGTGTYEQYF
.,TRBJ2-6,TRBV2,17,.,TGTGCCAGCAGCAAAGAAACAGGAATTTCTGGGGCCAACGTCCTGACTTTC,CASSKETGISGANVLTF
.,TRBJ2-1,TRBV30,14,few,TGTGCCTGGAGGTTGGGGAATCCCTACAATGAGCAGTTCTTC,CAWRLGNPYNEQFF
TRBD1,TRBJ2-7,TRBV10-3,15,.,TGTGCCATCAGTGAGTCGCAGGACAGGGGCGGCGAGCAGTACTTC,CAISESQDRGGEQYF
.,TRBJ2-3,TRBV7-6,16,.,TGTGCCAGCAGCTACCCGCCGGGACAAAACACAGATACGCAGTATTTT,CASSYPPGQNTDTQYF
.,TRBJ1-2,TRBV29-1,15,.,TGCAGCGTTGGTCTTACTCTACAGCTTTCGCGGGGCTACACCTTC,CSVGLTLQLSRGYTF
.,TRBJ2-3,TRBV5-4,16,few,TGTGCCAGCAGCTTGGCCGCAGGGCGAAGCACAGATACGCAGTATTTT,CASSLAAGRSTDTQYF
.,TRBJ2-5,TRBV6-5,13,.,TGTGCCTCCACCCCGGCATTTCAAGAGACCCAGTACTTC,CASTPAFQETQYF
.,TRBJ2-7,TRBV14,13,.,TGTGCCAGCAGCCAAGAGGTCAGCTACGAGCAGTACTTC,CASSQEVSYEQYF
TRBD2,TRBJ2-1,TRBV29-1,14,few,TGCAGCGGCCACGGGACTAGCGGGGTCAATGAGCAGTTCTTC,CSGHGTSGVNEQFF
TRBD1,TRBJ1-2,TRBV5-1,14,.,TGCGCCAGCAGCTTCGGACAGGCCCTCTATGGCTACACCTTC,CASSFGQALYGYTF
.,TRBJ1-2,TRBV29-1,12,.,TGCAGCGTGTCGAACAGGGTTTCTGGCTACACCTTC,CSVSNRVSGYTF
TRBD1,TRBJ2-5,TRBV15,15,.,TGTGCCACCAGCAGCCCAAGGACAGGGCAAGAGACCCAGTACTTC,CATSSPRTGQETQYF
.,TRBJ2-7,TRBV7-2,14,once,TGTGCCAGCAGCCCCGCAGGGGTGACCTACGAGCAGTACTTC,CASSPAGVTYEQYF
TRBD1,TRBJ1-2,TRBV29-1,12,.,TGCAGCGCAACGGGACAGGGTAATGGCTACACCTTC,CSATGQGNGYTF
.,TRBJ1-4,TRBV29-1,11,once,TGCAGCGGCTTTACAGGGGAAAAACTGTTTTTT,CSGFTGEKLFF
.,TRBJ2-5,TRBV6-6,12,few,TGTGCCAGCAGTTACGGAGGCGAGACCCAGTACTTC,CASSYGGETQYF
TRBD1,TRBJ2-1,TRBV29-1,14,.,TGCAGCGTTGCCCGGGACAGGGGTTACAATGAGCAGTTCTTC,CSVARDRGYNEQFF
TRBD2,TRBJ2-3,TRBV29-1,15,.,TGCAGCGTTGAGAGTTCGACTAGCTGGAGAGATACGCAGTATTTT,CSVESSTSWRDTQYF
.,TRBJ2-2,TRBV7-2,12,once,TGTGCCACCTCTCTGAACACCGGGGAGCTGTTTTTT,CATSLNTGELFF
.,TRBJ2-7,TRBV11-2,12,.,TGTGCCTCTGGGGAGCACTCCTACGAGCAGTACTTC,CASGEHSYEQYF
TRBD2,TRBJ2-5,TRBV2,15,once,TGTGCCAGCACTTCGACGCGGGGGACTCCAGAGACCCAGTACTTC,CASTSTRGTPETQYF
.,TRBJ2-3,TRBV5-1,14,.,TGCGCCAGCAGCTTGGTTTCCCACACAGATACGCAGTATTTT,CASSLVSHTDTQYF
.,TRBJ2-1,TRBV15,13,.,TGTGCCACCAGCACTACAGGGACGGGTGAGCAGTTCTTC,CATSTTGTGEQFF
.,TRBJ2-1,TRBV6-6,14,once,TGTGCCAGCAGCTACTCAACAGGGTTAAGTGAGCAGTTCTTC,CASSYSTGLSEQFF
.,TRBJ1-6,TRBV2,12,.,TGTGCCAGCAGTGGGTTGTATTCACCCCTCCACTTT,CASSGLYSPLHF
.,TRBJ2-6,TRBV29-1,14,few,TGCAGCACCCTCGGAGGGGATGGGGCCAACGTCCTGACTTTC,CSTLGGDGANVLTF
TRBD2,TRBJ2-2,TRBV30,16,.,TGTGCCTGGAGTGTCTACGAACTAGCGGGCACCGGGGAGCTGTTTTTT,CAWSVYELAGTGELFF
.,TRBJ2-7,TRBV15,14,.,TGTGCCACCAGCAGAGGCAGGGCAACCTACGAGCAGTACTTC,CATSRGRATYEQYF
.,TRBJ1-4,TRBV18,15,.,TGTGCCAGCTCACTGAGGGACCTTCGGGAAGAAAAACTGTTTTTT,CASSLRDLREEKLFF
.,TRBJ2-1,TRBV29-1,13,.,TGCAGCGTTGAACGGGTACGGTACAATGAGCAGTTCTTC,CSVERVRYNEQFF
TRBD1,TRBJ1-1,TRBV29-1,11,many,TGCAGCGTTGCAGGGGGCGCTGAAGCTTTCTTT,CSVAGGAEAFF
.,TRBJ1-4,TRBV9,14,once,TGTGCCAGCAACCAAGGAGGGGGTAATGAAAAACTGTTTTTT,CASNQGGGNEKLFF
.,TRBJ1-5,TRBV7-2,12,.,TGTGCCAGCAGCACTGGATATCAGCCCCAGCATTTT,CASSTGYQPQHF
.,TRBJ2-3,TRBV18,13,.,TGTGCCAGCTCACCACGGTCTGCTGATACGCAGTATTTT,CASSPRSADTQYF
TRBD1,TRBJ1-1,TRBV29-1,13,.,TGCAGCGCGAGAGGGACAGGGAACACTGAAGCTTTCTTT,CSARGTGNTEAFF
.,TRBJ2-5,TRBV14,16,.,TGTGCCAGCAGCCCCCTTAGGGGTGGTCGCCAAGAGACCCAGTACTTC,CASSPLRGGRQETQYF